The 9 T cell receptor beta chains listed next were all sequenced from one sample in a study of blood T cell repertoires in COVID-19. Assay used: immunoSEQ multiplex PCR; TCRdb lists only in-frame clones, some missing. Here the sample spans some 310,000 clones, roughly 90% being singletons. The sample was peripheral blood. The receptors derive from a woman in her 30s with COVID-19, enrolled during active disease.

V and J are TRBV5-1 and TRBJ2-1; 7 nucleotides align to TRBD2. The length of the CDR3 is 15 residues. Germline trimming cut 5 bases from V and 0 bases from J; bases unmatched to any gene: 5. Germline CDR1 reads SGHRS; CDR2 reads YFSETQ. This CDR3 is CASRRDYSSYNEQFF. The CDR3 nucleotides read TGCGCCAGCAGAAGGGACTACAGCTCCTACAATGAGCAGTTCTTC.

With respect to this clone: This may arise from a read error, as a much more abundant clone is one base away. The chain links TRBV25-1 to TRBJ2-2; D possibly corresponds to TRBD2 (5 bases). The V end lost 6 bases, the J end lost 2 bases, and 7 bases lay between the germline ends. The CDR3 has 13 amino acids. Germline loops: CDR1 MGHDK, CDR2 SYGVNS. CDR3 amino acids: CASSRGNTGELFF. CDR3 DNA sequence: TGTGCCAGCAGCCGGGGAAACACCGGGGAGCTGTTTTTT. The complete variable domain, with remaining parts taken from reference TRBV25-1 and TRBJ2-2, reads EADIYQTPRYLVIGTGKKITLECSQTMGHDKMYWYQQDPGMELHLIHYSYGVNSTEKGDLSSESTVSRIRTEHFPLTLESARPSHTSQYLCASSRGNTGELFFGEGSRLTVL.

The chain recombines TRBV19 with TRBJ1-1; TRBD1 might be the D (5 bases). CDR3 length: 15 amino acids. Between the trimmed V and J ends, which lost 1 base and 2 bases, there was a span of 11 bases. CDR1 and CDR2 (germline): LNHDA, SQIVND (reference sequence). The CDR3 DNA sequence: TGTGCCAGTAGTATAGCGGCAGGGATTAACACTGAAGCTTTCTTT. As protein: CASSIAAGINTEAFF.

The CDR3 nucleotides read TGTGCCAGCAGCTTGGGCGGCGTTAACACTGAAGCTTTCTTT. The encoded protein is CASSLGGVNTEAFF. The chain joins TRBV5-5 to TRBJ1-1, with D unclear. Trimming left V 0 bases short and J 2 bases short, with 8 bases between. The CDR3 has 14 residues. The germline gives CDR1 SGHKS, CDR2 YYEKEE (reference sequence).

This clone appeared a few times. This chain uses TRBV7-9 with TRBJ1-6, with D unresolved. The CDR3 loop spans 16 amino acids. Germline V CDR1 and CDR2: SEHNR, FQNEAQ (reference sequence). Deletions cut 4 bases from V and 4 bases from J, with 14 bases between. Written as DNA, the CDR3 is TGTGCCAGCAGCTCATCAAGGGAGGGATATAATTCACCCCTCCACTTT. Translating gives CASSSSREGYNSPLHF.

In this sample, this clone turned up a few times. The rearrangement uses TRBV5-1 and TRBJ2-2, with D possibly being TRBD2 (6 bases). This CDR3 comprises 17 residues. Germline CDR1 and CDR2: SGHRS and YFSETQ. Trimming took 4 bases from V and 0 from J, leaving 16 bases between them. CDR3 in amino acids: CASSPLSSATNTGELFF. CDR3 nucleotide sequence: TGCGCCAGCAGCCCCCTTTCTAGCGCTACGAACACCGGGGAGCTGTTTTTT. Using reference TRBV5-1 and TRBJ2-2 for the parts outside the CDR3, the full variable domain is KAGVTQTPRYLIKTRGQQVTLSCSPISGHRSVSWYQQTPGQGLQFLFEYFSETQRNKGNFPGRFSGRQFSNSRSEMNVSTLELGDSALYLCASSPLSSATNTGELFFGEGSRLTVL.

The genes are TRBV4-1 and TRBJ1-2; a weak D match, TRBD1 (6 bases). Germline V gives CDR1 MGHRA, CDR2 YSYEKL. The CDR3 is made up of 14 amino acids. V lost 0 bases and J 4 bases, leaving 9 bases between the germline ends. This CDR3 reads CASSQETGIYGYTF. As DNA, the CDR3 is TGCGCCAGCAGCCAAGAGACAGGCATCTATGGCTACACCTTC.

The chain is built from TRBV9 and TRBJ2-1; maybe TRBD2 (7 bases). CDR3 length: 15 residues. Trimming took off 0 bases at V and 6 bases at J, with 13 bases between the two ends. From germline, CDR1 is SGDLS and CDR2 YYNGEE. This CDR3 is CASSVVGGGFNEQFF. CDR3 nucleotide sequence: TGTGCCAGCAGCGTAGTGGGAGGGGGGTTCAATGAGCAGTTCTTC.

In nucleotides, the CDR3 is TGTGCCAGCAGCCTCCGACAGGGGACCTATGGCTACACCTTC. This gives the protein CASSLRQGTYGYTF. This rearrangement joins TRBV3-1 (or the pseudogene TRBV3-2) to TRBJ1-2, with TRBD1 matching over 8 bases. There are 14 residues in the CDR3. Looked up from germline, CDR1 is LGHDT and CDR2 is YNNKEL (reference sequence). Trimming cost V 4 bases and J 4 bases; bases outside gene matches: 5.